One and the same sample provided the 6 T cell receptor beta chains below, sequenced in a study of T-cell reconstitution after alpha-beta-depleted transplantation in children. It was with unique molecular identifiers that the TCRbeta library was prepared. TCRdb reprocessed the PCR reads via MiXCR and lists one record per CDR3 protein. The sample carries some 280,000 distinct CDR3 sequences, 9.9% recorded once. This specimen consisted of PBMCs from the stem cell graft donor, obtained from the stem cell graft. The receptor source for this set is a human donor who donated a stem cell graft to a child with SCID.

The V and J genes are TRBV2 and TRBJ1-2, with 7 bases lining up with TRBD1. Trimming at V came to 6 bases and at J to 0 bases, leaving 7 bases not matched to a gene. The length of the CDR3 is 15 residues. The germline V gene has CDR1 SNHLY and CDR2 FYNNEI. The CDR3 DNA is TGTGCCAGCAGCCCACAGGGGAGCTCTAACTATGGCTACACCTTC. Residues: CASSPQGSSNYGYTF.

This chain uses TRBV12-3 or TRBV12-4 with TRBJ2-3; D not certain. The CDR3 has 14 amino acids. V gave up 3 bases and J gave up 7 bases, with 14 bases separating them. For the CDR3, the DNA is TGTGCCAGCAGTTTCTACGGTGGCAGGAATACGCAGTATTTT. It codes for CASSFYGGRNTQYF.

Regarding this clonotype: A much more abundant neighbour one base away suggests this may be a read error. The V and J genes are TRBV5-1 and TRBJ2-3; D gene uncertain. CDR1 and CDR2 (germline): SGHRS, YFSETQ. CDR3 size: 13 residues. Trimming pared 5 bases from V and 2 bases from J, leaving 9 bases between. The CDR3 loop is CASRLSYTDTQYF. The CDR3 DNA reads as TGCGCCAGCAGGCTGAGTTACACAGATACGCAGTATTTT.

This clonotype was seen at least ten times. The chain is built from TRBV12-3 or TRBV12-4 and TRBJ1-5; 7 nucleotides agree with TRBD1. The V gene end was trimmed by 3 bases and the J gene end by 5 bases; junction bases not matched to a gene: 7. The CDR3 totals 15 residues. The CDR3 DNA sequence: TGTGCCAGCAGTTTTTTCGGGACAGCTTATCAGCCCCAGCATTTT. This gives the protein CASSFFGTAYQPQHF.

A few counts support this clonotype. This rearrangement joins TRBV10-3 to TRBJ2-5; 9 positions agree with TRBD1. J gave up 4 bases and V 6 bases, and 3 bases lay outside the gene matches. CDR1 is ENHRY and CDR2 is SYGVKD in the germline V gene. The CDR3 covers 13 residues. The CDR3 reads CAIRWGQGETQYF. For the CDR3, the DNA is TGTGCCATCAGGTGGGGACAGGGAGAGACCCAGTACTTC.

This clonotype was recorded a few times. CDR3 coding DNA: TGTGCCAGCAGCGTAGAAGGCCTCTTGGATACGCAGTATTTT. Amino acid sequence: CASSVEGLLDTQYF. The chain joins TRBV9 to TRBJ2-3, with D unresolved. This CDR3 contains 14 residues. Trimming took off 0 bases at V and 6 bases at J, with 11 bases between the two ends. CDR1 is SGDLS and CDR2 is YYNGEE in the germline V gene. The whole variable domain, remainder taken from reference TRBV9 and TRBJ2-3, is DSGVTQTPKHLITATGQRVTLRCSPRSGDLSVYWYQQSLDQGLQFLIQYYNGEERAKGNILERFSAQQFPDLHSELNLSSLELGDSALYFCASSVEGLLDTQYFGPGTRLTVL.